This T cell receptor (beta chain) appears in the sequencing data of a study of blood T cell repertoires in COVID-19 (dated by TCRdb to about 2020). Study-level background: Collaborator samples came from the United States, Italy and Spain and covered acute and convalescent phases of COVID-19. The prospective study material was composed of cDNA or gDNA derived from T cells, B-cell-depleted T cells, or PBMCs. The dataset comprised deeply sampled blood TCRbeta repertoires from subjects exposed to, actively infected with, or recovered from COVID-19. The repertoires were made available in a free public database intended to serve as a resource for research on the immune response to SARS-CoV-2. Samples were obtained from the ongoing ImmuneRACE study (first 160 participants) and from 1,254 subjects provided by 6 global collaborators. A de-identified subject ID, COVID-19 status, age in years and sex were almost always included in the sample metadata. Where HLA class I and class II types were available, the types were taken from metadata supplied by the sample provider, not from assay-based typing.

Remarks on this clone: No antigen is known for it. Qualities for individual bases were not recorded, and no much larger clone is one base off.

Whole blood was collected in K2EDTA tubes by collaborating institutions according to the institutions' own protocols. For TCRbeta analysis, collaborators shipped samples as frozen whole blood, isolated PBMCs, or DNA extracted from either of those sample types. Overall study outcomes, separate from this receptor: The quantity of clinical and demographic metadata differed by source and by participant and was supplied without curation.

TCRbeta CDR3 regions were amplified from genomic DNA by means of the immunoSEQ Assay, a bias-controlled multiplex PCR. In the original analysis: The number of nucleated cells in each sample was estimated from the amplification of reference gene primers within the assay. Sequence reads were collapsed and filtered to measure the absolute abundance of every unique TCRbeta CDR3 rearrangement. For each sample, productive Simpson clonality was calculated by taking the square root of Simpson's diversity index across productive rearrangements. Held by TCRdb, this immuneACCESS table contains in-frame sequences only and omits some clones. Under half of the omission traces to an unresolved V gene where checked; the cause of the rest is unknown. V and J calls plus clone size are reproduced from that table; the DNA served to infer D and trimming. The sample yields about 49,000 clones; around 65% were counted once. Of the sample, approximately 9% is held by the ten largest clones.

V is cut by 0 bases and J by 5 bases, and the space between the germline ends is 7 bases. The CDR3 runs 13 amino acids, cysteine and phenylalanine included. The read is trimmed to its CDR3 DNA, 39 bases read in frame from base 1. Sequences ENHRY (CDR1) and SYGVKD (CDR2) are obtained from the germline V gene. Input material: peripheral blood. This receptor was obtained from a woman aged 70 to 79 with acute or convalescent COVID-19. Recombination linked TRBV10-3 to TRBJ2-5; the D gene is not confidently resolved. The base sequence is TGTGCCATCAGTGAGTCAACGCGGGAGACCCAGTACTTC. It encodes CAISESTRETQYF.